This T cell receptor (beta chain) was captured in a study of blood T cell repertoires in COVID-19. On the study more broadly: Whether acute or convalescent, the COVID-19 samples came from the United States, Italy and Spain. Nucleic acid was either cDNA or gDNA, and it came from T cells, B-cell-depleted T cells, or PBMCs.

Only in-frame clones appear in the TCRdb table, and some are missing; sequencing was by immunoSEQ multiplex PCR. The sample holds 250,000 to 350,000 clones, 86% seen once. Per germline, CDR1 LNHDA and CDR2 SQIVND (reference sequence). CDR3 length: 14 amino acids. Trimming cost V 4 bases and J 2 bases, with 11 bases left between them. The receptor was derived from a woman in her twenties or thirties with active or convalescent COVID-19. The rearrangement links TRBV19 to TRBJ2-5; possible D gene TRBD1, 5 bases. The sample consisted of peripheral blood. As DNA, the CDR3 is TGTGCCAGTAGTACATTGACAGCTCAAGAGACCCAGTACTTC. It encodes CASSTLTAQETQYF. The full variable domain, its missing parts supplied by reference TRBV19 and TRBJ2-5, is DGGITQSPKYLFRKEGQNVTLSCEQNLNHDAMYWYRQDPGQGLRLIYYSQIVNDFQKGDIAEGYSVSREKKESFPLTVTSAQKNPTAFYLCASSTLTAQETQYFGPGTRLLVL.